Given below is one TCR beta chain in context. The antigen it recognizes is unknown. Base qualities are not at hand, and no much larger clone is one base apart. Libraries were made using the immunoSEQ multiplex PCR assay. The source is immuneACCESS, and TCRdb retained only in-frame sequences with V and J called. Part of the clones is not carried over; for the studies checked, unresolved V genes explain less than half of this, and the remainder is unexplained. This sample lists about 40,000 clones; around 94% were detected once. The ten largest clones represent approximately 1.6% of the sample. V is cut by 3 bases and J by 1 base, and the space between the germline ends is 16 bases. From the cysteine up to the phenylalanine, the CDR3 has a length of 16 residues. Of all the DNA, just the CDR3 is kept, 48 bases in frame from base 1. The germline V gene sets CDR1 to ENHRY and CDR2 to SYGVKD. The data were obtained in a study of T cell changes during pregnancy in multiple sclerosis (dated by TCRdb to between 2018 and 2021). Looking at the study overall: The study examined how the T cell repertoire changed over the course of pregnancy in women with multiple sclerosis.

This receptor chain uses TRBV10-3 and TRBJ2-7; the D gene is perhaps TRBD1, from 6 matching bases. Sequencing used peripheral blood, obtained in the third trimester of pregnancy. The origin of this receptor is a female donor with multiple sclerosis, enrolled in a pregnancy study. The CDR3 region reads CAISDPGQIRSYEQYF. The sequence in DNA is TGTGCCATCAGTGACCCAGGACAGATACGGTCCTACGAGCAGTACTTC.